This T cell receptor (beta chain) was identified during a study of shared clonotypes between healthy human individuals. Across the whole study: CD4 naive and memory got three plates each, CD8 naive two, CD8 memory one.

Trimming stripped 4 bases from V and 3 bases from J, with 16 bases between. The CDR3 is 15 amino acids. Per the germline V gene, CDR1 is MNHEY and CDR2 is SMNVEV (reference sequence). The protocol was immunoSEQ multiplex PCR, while the TCRdb copy is restricted to in-frame clones and leaves out a portion. Of roughly 700,000 clones listed, roughly 88% were seen once; the top ten hold about 34%. The origin of this receptor is a man aged 18 to 30 in good health. Some clones in this sample may be carry-over from other donors' samples. The gene calls are TRBV27 and TRBJ2-7; either TRBD1 or TRBD2 may supply D (6 bases each). Sequenced material: memory CD8+ T cells from PBMCs. Subset of the sample: CD45RO+ cells pooled with CCR7-negative TemRA cells. CDR3 nucleotide sequence: TGTGCCAGCAGTTCTAACCGCGGGACACTCTACGAGCAGTACTTC. Translating it yields CASSSNRGTLYEQYF.